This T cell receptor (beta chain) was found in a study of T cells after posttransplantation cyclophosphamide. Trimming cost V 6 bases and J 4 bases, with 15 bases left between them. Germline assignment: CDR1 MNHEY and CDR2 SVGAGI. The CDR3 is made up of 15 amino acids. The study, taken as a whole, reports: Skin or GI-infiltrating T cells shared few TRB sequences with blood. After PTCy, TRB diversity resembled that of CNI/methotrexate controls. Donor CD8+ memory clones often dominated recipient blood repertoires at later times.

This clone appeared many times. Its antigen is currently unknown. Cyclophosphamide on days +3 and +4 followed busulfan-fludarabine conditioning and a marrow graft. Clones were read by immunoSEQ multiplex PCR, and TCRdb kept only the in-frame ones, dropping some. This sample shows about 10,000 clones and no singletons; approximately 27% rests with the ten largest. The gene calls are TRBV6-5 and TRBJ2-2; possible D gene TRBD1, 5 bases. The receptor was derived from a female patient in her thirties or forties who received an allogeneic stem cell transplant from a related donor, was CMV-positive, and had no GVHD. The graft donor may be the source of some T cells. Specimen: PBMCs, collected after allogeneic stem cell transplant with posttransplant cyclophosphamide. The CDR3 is CASRLETAITGELFF. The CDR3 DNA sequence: TGTGCCAGCAGGTTAGAGACAGCGATCACCGGGGAGCTGTTTTTT.